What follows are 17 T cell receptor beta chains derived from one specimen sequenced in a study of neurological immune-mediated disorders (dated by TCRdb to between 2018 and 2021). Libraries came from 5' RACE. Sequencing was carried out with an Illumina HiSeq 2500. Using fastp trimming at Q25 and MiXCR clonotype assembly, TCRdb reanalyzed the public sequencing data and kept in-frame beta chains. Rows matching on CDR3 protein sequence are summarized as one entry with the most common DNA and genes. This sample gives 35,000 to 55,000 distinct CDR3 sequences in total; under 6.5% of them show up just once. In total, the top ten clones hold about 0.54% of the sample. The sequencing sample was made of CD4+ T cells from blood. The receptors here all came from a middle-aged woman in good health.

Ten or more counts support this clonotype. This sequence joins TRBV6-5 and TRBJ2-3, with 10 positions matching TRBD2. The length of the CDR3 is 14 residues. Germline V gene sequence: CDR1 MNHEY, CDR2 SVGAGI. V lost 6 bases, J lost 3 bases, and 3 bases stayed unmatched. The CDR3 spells CASRRTSGTDTQYF. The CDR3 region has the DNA TGTGCCAGCAGGCGGACTAGCGGAACAGATACGCAGTATTTT.

CDR3 nucleotide sequence: TGCAGTGCTAGAGATCTGGGACAGTCATCCTACGAGCAGTACTTC. Translation: CSARDLGQSSYEQYF. The chain uses TRBV20-1 and TRBJ2-7, with 7 nucleotides matching TRBD1. Trimming cost V 0 bases and J 1 base; bases outside gene matches: 6. The CDR3 runs to 15 residues. Germline values: CDR1 DFQATT, CDR2 SNEGSKA (reference sequence).

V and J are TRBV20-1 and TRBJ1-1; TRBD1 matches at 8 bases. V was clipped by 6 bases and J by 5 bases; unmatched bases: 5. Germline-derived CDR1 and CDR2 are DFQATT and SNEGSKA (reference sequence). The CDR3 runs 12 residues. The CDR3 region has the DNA TGCAGTGCGAACAGGGGGGTGACTGAAGCTTTCTTT. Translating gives CSANRGVTEAFF.

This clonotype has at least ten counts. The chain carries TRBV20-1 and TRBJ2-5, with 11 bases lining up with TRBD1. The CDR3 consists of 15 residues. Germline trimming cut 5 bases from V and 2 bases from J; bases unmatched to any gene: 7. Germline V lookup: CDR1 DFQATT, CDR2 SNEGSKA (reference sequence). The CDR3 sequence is CSALTGTGGQETQYF. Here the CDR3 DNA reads TGCAGTGCTCTTACCGGGACAGGGGGGCAAGAGACCCAGTACTTC.

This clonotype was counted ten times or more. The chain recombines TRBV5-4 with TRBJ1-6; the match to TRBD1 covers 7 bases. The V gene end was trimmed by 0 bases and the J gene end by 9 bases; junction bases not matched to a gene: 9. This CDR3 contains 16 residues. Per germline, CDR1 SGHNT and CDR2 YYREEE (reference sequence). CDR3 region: CASSLVGRGSSSPLHF. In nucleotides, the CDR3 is TGTGCCAGCAGCTTGGTGGGCAGGGGGTCAAGTTCACCCCTCCACTTT.

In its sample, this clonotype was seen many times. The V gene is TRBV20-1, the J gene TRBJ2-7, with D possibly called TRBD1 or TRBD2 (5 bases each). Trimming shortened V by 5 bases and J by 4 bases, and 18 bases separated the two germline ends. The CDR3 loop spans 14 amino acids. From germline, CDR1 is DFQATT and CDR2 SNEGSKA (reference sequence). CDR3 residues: CSALGPRGSYEQYF. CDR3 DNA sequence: TGCAGTGCTTTGGGACCTCGAGGGTCTTACGAGCAGTACTTC.

The CDR3 nucleotides read TGTGCCAGCAGTTTGTCGGAGGGGCTAGGTCGCTACGAGCAGTACTTC. Amino acid sequence: CASSLSEGLGRYEQYF. The chain couples TRBV28 to TRBJ2-7; D might be TRBD2 (6 bases). This CDR3 comprises 16 residues. Germline CDR1 and CDR2: MDHEN and SYDVKM. V shed 3 bases and J shed 3 bases, with 18 bases lying between them.

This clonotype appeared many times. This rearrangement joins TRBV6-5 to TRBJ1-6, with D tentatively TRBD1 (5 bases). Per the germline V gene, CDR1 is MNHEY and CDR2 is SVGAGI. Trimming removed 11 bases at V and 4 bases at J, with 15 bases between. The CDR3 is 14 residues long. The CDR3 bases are TGTGCCGTCAGGGAGGACCTTTATAATTCACCCCTCCACTTT. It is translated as CAVREDLYNSPLHF.

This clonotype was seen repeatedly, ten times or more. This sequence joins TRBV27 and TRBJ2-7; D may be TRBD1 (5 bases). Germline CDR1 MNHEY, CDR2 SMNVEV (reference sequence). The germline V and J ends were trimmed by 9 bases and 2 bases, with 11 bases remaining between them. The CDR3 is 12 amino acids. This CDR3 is CARLSGTYEQYF. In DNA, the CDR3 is TGTGCCAGGCTGTCAGGGACCTACGAGCAGTACTTC.

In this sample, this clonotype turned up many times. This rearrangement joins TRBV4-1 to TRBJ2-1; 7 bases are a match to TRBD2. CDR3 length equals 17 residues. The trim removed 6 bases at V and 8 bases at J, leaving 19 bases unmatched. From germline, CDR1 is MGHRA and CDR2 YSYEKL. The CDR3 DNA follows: TGCGCCAGCAGTCCGCTCCGGACGAGCGGGATATTTGATGAGCAGTTCTTC. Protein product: CASSPLRTSGIFDEQFF.

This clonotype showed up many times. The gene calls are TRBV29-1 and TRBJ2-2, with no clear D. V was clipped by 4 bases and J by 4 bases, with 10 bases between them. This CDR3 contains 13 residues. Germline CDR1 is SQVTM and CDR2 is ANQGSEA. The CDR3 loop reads CSVGLRTTGELFF. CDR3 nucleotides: TGCAGCGTTGGCCTGCGGACCACCGGGGAGCTGTTTTTT.

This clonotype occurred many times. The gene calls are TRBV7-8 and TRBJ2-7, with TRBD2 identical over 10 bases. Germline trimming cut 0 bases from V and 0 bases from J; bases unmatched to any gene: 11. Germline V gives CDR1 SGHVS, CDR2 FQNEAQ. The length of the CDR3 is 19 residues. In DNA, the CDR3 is TGTGCCAGCAGCTTAGCCGGCCTAGCGGGAGTATCCCCCTCCTACGAGCAGTACTTC. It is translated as CASSLAGLAGVSPSYEQYF.

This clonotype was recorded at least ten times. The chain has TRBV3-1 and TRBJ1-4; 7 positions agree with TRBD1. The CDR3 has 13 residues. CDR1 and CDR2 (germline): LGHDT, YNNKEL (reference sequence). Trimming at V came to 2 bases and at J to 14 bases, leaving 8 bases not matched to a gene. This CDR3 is CASSQRQGFLLFF. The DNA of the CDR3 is TGTGCCAGCAGCCAAAGACAGGGTTTTCTTCTGTTTTTT.

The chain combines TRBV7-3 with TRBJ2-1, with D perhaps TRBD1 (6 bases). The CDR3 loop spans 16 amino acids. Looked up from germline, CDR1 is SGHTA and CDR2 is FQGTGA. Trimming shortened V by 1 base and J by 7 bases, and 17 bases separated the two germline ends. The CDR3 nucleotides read TGTGCCAGCAGCTTAAAGGGGGTGGGGCCGGGAAATGAGCAGTTCTTC. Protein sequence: CASSLKGVGPGNEQFF.

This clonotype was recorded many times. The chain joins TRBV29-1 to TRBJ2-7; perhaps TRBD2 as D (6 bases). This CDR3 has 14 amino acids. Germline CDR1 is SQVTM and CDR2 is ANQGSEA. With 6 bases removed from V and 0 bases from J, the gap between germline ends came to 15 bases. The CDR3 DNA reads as TGCAGCGTAACTCTTGGGACTGCCTCCTACGAGCAGTACTTC. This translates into CSVTLGTASYEQYF.

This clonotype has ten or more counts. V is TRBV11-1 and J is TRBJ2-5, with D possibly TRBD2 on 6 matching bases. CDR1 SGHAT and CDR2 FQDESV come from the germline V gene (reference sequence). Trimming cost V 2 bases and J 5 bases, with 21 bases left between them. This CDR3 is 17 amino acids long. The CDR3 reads CASSLRGRPTLRETQYF. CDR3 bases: TGTGCCAGCAGCTTAAGAGGGAGGCCAACCCTTCGGGAGACCCAGTACTTC.

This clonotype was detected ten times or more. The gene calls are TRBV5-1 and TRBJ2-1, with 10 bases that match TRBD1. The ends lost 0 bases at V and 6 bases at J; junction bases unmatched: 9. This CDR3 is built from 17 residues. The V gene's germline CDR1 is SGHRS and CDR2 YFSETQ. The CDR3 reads CASSLVAQGQGFNEQFF. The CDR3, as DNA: TGCGCCAGCAGCTTGGTTGCCCAGGGACAGGGGTTCAATGAGCAGTTCTTC.